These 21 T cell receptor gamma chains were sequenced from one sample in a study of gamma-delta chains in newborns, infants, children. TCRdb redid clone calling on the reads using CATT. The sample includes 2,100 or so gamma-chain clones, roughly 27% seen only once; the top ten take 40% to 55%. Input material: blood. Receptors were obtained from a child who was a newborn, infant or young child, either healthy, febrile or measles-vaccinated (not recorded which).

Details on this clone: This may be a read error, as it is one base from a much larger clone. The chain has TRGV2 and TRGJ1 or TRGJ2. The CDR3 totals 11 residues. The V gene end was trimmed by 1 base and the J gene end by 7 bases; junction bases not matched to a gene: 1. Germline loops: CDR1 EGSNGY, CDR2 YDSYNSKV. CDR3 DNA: TGTGCCACCTGGGACGGCTATAAGAAACTCTTT. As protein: CATWDGYKKLF.

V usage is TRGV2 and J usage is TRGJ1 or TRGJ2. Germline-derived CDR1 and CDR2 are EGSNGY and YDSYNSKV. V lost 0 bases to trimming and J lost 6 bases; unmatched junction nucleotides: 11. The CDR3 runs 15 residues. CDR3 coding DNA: TGTGCCACCTGGGACGGGTCCCCTAAAGTTTATAAGAAACTCTTT. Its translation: CATWDGSPKVYKKLF.

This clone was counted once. The DNA for the CDR3 is TGTGCCTTGTGGGAAAAAGGCGGTGAGTTGGGCAAAAAAATCAAGGTATTT. Encoded protein: CALWEKGGELGKKIKVF. The chain couples TRGV9 to TRGJP. Germline CDR1 reads GITISATS; CDR2 reads ISYDGTV (reference sequence). The trim removed 4 bases at V and 7 bases at J, leaving 10 bases unmatched. The length of the CDR3 is 17 residues.

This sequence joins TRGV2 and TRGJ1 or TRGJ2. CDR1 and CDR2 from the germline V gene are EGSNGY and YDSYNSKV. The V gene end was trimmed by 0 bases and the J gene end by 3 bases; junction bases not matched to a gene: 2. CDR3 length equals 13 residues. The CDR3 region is CATWDGGYYKKLF. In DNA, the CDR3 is TGTGCCACCTGGGACGGGGGTTATTATAAGAAACTCTTT.

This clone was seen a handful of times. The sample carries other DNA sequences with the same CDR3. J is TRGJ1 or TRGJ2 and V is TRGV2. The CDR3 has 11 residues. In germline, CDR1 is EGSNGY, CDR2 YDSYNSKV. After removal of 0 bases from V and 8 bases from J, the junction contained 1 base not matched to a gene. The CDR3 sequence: CATWDGHKKLF. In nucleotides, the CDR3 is TGTGCCACCTGGGACGGGCATAAGAAACTCTTT.

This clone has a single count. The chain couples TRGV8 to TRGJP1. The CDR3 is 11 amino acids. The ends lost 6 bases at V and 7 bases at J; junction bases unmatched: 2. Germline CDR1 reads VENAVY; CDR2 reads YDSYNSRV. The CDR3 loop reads CATWLGWFKIF. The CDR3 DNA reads TGTGCCACCTGGCTTGGTTGGTTCAAGATATTT.

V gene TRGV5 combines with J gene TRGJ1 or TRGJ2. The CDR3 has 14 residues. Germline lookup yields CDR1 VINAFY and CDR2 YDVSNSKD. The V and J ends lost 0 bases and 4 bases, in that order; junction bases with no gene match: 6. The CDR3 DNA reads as TGTGCCACCTGGGACAGGCCGTGGTATTATAAGAAACTCTTT. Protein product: CATWDRPWYYKKLF.

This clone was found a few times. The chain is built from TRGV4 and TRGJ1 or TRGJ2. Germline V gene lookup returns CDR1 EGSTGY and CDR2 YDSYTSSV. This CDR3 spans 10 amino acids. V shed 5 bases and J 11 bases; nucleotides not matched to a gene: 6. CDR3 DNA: TGTGCCACCTGGGTGCGCGAGAAACTCTTT. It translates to CATWVREKLF.

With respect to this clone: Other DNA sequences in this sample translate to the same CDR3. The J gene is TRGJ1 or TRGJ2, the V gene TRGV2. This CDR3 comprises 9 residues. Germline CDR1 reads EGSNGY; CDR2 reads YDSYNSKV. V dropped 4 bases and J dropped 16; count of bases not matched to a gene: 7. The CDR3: CATWDLKLF. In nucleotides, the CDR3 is TGTGCCACCTGGGATCTGAAGCTCTTT.

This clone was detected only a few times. CDR3: CALWEVRRKELGKKIKVF. The CDR3 DNA reads TGTGCCTTGTGGGAGGTCCGCCGAAAAGAGTTGGGCAAAAAAATCAAGGTATTT. The chain joins TRGV9 to TRGJP. Trimming at V came to 1 base and at J to 5 bases, leaving 8 bases not matched to a gene. The CDR3 extends over 18 amino acids. Germline V gives CDR1 GITISATS, CDR2 ISYDGTV (reference sequence).

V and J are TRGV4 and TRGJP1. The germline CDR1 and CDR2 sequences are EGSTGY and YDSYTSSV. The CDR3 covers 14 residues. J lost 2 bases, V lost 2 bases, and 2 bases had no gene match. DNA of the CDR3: TGTGCCACCTGGGATGAAACCACTGGTTGGTTCAAGATATTT. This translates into CATWDETTGWFKIF.

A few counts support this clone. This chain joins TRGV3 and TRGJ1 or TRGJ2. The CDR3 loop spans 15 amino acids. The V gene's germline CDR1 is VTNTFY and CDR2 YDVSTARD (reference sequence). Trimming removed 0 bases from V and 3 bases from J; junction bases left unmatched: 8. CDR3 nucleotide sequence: TGTGCCACCTGGGACAGGCGTTCAGTTTATTATAAGAAACTCTTT. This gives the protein CATWDRRSVYYKKLF.

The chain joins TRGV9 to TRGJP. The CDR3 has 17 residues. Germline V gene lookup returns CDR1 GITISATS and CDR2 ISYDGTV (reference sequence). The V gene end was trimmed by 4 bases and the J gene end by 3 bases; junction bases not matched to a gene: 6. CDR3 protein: CALWDQKQELGKKIKVF. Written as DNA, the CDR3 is TGTGCCTTGTGGGACCAAAAGCAAGAGTTGGGCAAAAAAATCAAGGTATTT.

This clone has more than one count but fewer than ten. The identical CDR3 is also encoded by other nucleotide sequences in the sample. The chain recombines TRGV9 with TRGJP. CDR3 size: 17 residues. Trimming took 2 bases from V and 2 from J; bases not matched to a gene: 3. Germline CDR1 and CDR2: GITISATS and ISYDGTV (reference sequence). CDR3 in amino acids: CALWEGRQELGKKIKVF. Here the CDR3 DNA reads TGTGCCTTGTGGGAGGGCAGGCAAGAGTTGGGCAAAAAAATCAAGGTATTT.

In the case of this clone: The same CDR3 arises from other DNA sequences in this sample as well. CDR3 nucleotide sequence: TGTGCCTTGTGGGAGGTAACGGAGTTGGGCAAAAAAATCAAGGTATTT. Translation gives CALWEVTELGKKIKVF. This chain joins TRGV9 and TRGJP. Germline-derived CDR1 and CDR2 are GITISATS and ISYDGTV (reference sequence). Trimming removed 1 base from V and 7 bases from J; junction bases left unmatched: 4. CDR3 size: 16 residues.

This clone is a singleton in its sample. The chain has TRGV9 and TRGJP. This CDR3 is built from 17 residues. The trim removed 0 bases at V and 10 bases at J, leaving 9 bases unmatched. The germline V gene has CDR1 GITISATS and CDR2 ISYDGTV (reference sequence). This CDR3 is CALWEVLDNLGKKIKVF. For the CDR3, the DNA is TGTGCCTTGTGGGAGGTGCTTGACAACTTGGGCAAAAAAATCAAGGTATTT.

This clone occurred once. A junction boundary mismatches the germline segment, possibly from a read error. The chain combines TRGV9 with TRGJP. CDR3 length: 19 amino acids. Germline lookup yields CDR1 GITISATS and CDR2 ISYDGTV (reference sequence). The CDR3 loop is CALWETSHLQELGRKIKVF. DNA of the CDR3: TGTGCCTTGTGGGAGACTTCGCATTTGCAAGAGTTGGGCAGAAAAATCAAGGTATTT.

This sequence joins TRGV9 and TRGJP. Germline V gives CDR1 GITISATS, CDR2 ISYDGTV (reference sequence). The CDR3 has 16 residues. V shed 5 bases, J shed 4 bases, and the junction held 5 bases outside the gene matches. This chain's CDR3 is CALWVRQELGKKIKVF. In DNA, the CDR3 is TGTGCCTTGTGGGTCCGTCAAGAGTTGGGCAAAAAAATCAAGGTATTT.

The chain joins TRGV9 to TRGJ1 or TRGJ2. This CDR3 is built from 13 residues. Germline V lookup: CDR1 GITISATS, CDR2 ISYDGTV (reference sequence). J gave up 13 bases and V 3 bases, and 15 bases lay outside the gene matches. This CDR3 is CALWESARRLKLF. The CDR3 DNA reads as TGTGCCTTGTGGGAGTCAGCTAGACGACTCAAACTCTTT.

CDR3 bases: TGTGCCACCTGGGACAGAGTTTATTATAAGAAACTCTTT. It specifies CATWDRVYYKKLF. V gene TRGV3 combines with J gene TRGJ1 or TRGJ2. Trimming cost V 1 base and J 3 bases; bases outside gene matches: 3. The length of the CDR3 is 13 residues. The germline gives CDR1 VTNTFY, CDR2 YDVSTARD (reference sequence).

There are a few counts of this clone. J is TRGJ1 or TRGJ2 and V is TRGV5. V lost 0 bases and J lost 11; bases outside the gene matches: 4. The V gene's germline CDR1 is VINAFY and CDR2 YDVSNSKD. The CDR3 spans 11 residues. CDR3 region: CATWDREEKLF. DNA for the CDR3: TGTGCCACCTGGGACAGGGAGGAGAAACTCTTT.